This T cell receptor beta chain is from a study of response to subunit inactivated influenza vaccine (dated by TCRdb to 2016 to 2019). General notes on the study: The study used deep quantitative T cell receptor repertoire profiling to track responses to a trivalent subunit inactivated influenza vaccine. Points the paper makes about the study in general: According to the authors, only a limited number of new T cells may be recruited by each seasonal influenza vaccination.

The library relied on RT-PCR. Sequencing was performed on an Illumina HiSeq 2500. TCRdb itself trimmed the public reads at Q25 with fastp, ran MiXCR and retained productive beta chains. Identical CDR3 protein sequences are pooled into one entry, listed with their most common genes and DNA. In all, the sample holds roughly 700,000 distinct CDR3 sequences, and roughly 13% of those were seen once. In total, the top ten clones hold around 6.5% of the sample. This clonotype was counted only a few times. The antigen it binds to is not known. Base qualities are not provided; no much larger clone lies one nucleotide away. CDR1 and CDR2 are read off the germline V gene as SGHAT and FQNNGV. Compared with germline, V lacks 3 bases and J lacks 7 bases; bases without a gene match: 13. Taken from cysteine to phenylalanine, the CDR3 has 17 residues. Solely the CDR3 DNA is kept, with 51 bases framed from the first base.

The receptor's source is a middle-aged man who received an inactivated influenza vaccine. Donor details come from another sample of the same person, matched by shared clones. The chain employs TRBV11-2 and TRBJ2-1, with TRBD2 identical over 9 junction bases. The sample consisted of PBMCs from blood, taken about 14 days before vaccination. The CDR3 protein sequence reads: CASSFTNSGRVKNEQFF. The sequenced DNA is TGTGCCAGCAGCTTTACCAATAGCGGGAGAGTCAAGAATGAGCAGTTCTTC.